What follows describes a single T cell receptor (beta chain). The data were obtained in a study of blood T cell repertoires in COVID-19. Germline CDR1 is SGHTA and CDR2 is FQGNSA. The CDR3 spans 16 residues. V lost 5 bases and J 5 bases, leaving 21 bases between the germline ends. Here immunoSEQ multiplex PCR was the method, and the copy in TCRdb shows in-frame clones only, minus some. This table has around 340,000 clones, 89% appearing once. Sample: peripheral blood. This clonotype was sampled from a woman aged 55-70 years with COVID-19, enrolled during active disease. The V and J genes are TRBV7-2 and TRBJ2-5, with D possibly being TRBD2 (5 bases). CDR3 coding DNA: TGTGCCAGCAGCCCCCGGACGGGCGGGTTTAGGGAGACCCAGTACTTC. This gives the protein CASSPRTGGFRETQYF.